This T cell receptor (beta chain) is drawn from a study of CD8+CD57+ T cells in acquired aplastic anemia. Study details: The sorted CD4+ and CD8+ cells yielded an average around 3.2 ug of DNA. Regarding the study as a whole: Patients and controls turned out to have twenty-nine CD8+ CDR3 sequences in common.

Regarding this clonotype: Antigen unknown.

CDR3 and TCR beta VDJ profiling relied on a genomic DNA template. TCRdb fed the reads into MiXCR, producing one record per CDR3 protein. The sample gives roughly 170,000 distinct CDR3 sequences, about three fifths of which show up once; 45% is in the top ten. The sample was sorted CD4+, CD8+, or CD8+CD57+ T cells (not recorded which) from PBMCs. This clonotype was sampled from a human donor in good health.

DNA for the CDR3: TGTGCCAGCAGCCTCATATCCAGGGAGCTGTTTTTT. Amino acids: CASSLISRELFF. The chain uses TRBV7-9 and TRBJ2-2; D gene uncertain. The V end lost 5 bases, the J end lost 9 bases, and 10 bases lay between the germline ends. The CDR3 runs 12 residues. The germline V gene encodes CDR1 SEHNR and CDR2 FQNEAQ (reference sequence).